The 25 T cell receptor beta chains given below trace back to one sample, sequenced in a study of blood T cell repertoires in COVID-19. TCRdb's copy holds only in-frame clones and misses some; the assay was immunoSEQ multiplex PCR. The data hold tens of thousands of clones, with around 86% observed a single time. The sample was peripheral blood. All receptors derive from a man aged 60 to 75 with active COVID-19.

The rearrangement uses TRBV5-4 and TRBJ2-7, with 8 bases fitting TRBD1. J was trimmed by 3 bases and V by 4 bases; bases with no gene match: 9. CDR1 and CDR2 (germline): SGHNT, YYREEE (reference sequence). CDR3 size: 15 residues. As DNA, the CDR3 is TGTGCCAGCAGCCTTCTCGGGACAGGACGCTACGAGCAGTACTTC. It translates to CASSLLGTGRYEQYF.

This clone has a single count. The chain employs TRBV3-1 (or the pseudogene TRBV3-2) and TRBJ1-6; the D gene is possibly TRBD1 (6 bases). Germline CDR1 and CDR2: LGHDT and YNNKEL (reference sequence). The CDR3 sequence is 15 residues long. The V gene lost 2 bases and the J gene lost 7 bases, with 12 bases spanning the gap. Here the CDR3 reads CASSQLRGQNSPLHF. CDR3 coding DNA: TGTGCCAGCAGCCAACTCAGGGGCCAGAATTCACCCCTCCACTTT.

The rearrangement links TRBV6-5 to TRBJ2-5; D is perhaps TRBD2 (6 bases). Germline values: CDR1 MNHEY, CDR2 SVGAGI. This CDR3 contains 13 residues. Between the trimmed V and J ends, which lost 6 bases and 9 bases, there was a span of 17 bases. The CDR3 DNA reads TGTGCCAGCAGGGCTAGCGCGGACTTGGCCCAGTACTTC. Amino acid sequence: CASRASADLAQYF.

This chain links TRBV9 with TRBJ2-3; 9 bases match TRBD1. Trimming at V came to 1 base and at J to 4 bases, leaving 7 bases not matched to a gene. This CDR3 contains 16 residues. Germline values: CDR1 SGDLS, CDR2 YYNGEE. CDR3 in amino acids: CASSVIGTGSPDTQYF. The CDR3 region has the DNA TGTGCCAGCAGCGTAATAGGGACAGGGTCCCCAGATACGCAGTATTTT.

A word on this clone: Germline is not matched at one junction end, which may reflect a read error. The chain is built from TRBV7-7 and TRBJ2-3; the match to TRBD2 covers 10 bases. The V gene's germline CDR1 is SSHAT and CDR2 FNYEAQ (reference sequence). This CDR3 is 15 amino acids long. CDR3 amino acids: CASSLGLANTDTQYF. CDR3 coding DNA: TGTGCTAGCAGTTTGGGACTAGCGAACACAGATACGCAGTATTTT.

This chain connects TRBV7-3 to TRBJ1-4; 8 nucleotides line up with TRBD1. J lost 0 bases, V lost 5 bases, and 11 bases had no gene match. CDR3 length: 18 residues. Germline CDR1 and CDR2: SGHTA and FQGTGA. DNA for the CDR3: TGTGCCAGCAGCAGGGGAGCCAGACAGGGGTCAACTAATGAAAAACTGTTTTTT. This codes for CASSRGARQGSTNEKLFF.

The rearrangement links TRBV12-3 or TRBV12-4 to TRBJ2-7; 8 bases are a match to TRBD1. The CDR3 contains 13 residues. The trim removed 6 bases at V and 9 bases at J, leaving 10 bases unmatched. CDR3 sequence (DNA): TGTGCCAGCAGACCGACAGGGGTCCCCGCGCAGTACTTC. Translating it yields CASRPTGVPAQYF.

The CDR3 DNA follows: TGTGCCAGCAACCCTAGCGCCGGCACTCAAGAGACCCAGTACTTC. Translation gives CASNPSAGTQETQYF. This chain joins TRBV2 and TRBJ2-5; possibly TRBD2 for D (6 bases). There are 15 residues in the CDR3. CDR1 SNHLY and CDR2 FYNNEI come from the germline V gene. Trimming removed 7 bases from V and 2 bases from J, with 17 bases in between.

The chain uses TRBV30 and TRBJ2-1; D unclear. Germline V lookup: CDR1 GTSNPN, CDR2 SVGIG (reference sequence). The CDR3 covers 13 residues. V dropped 3 bases and J dropped 1 base, with 7 bases sitting between them. CDR3 bases: TGTGCCTGGAGGCTGAGGTCCTACAATGAGCAGTTCTTC. Its translation: CAWRLRSYNEQFF.

CDR3: CASSSDSNYGYTF. CDR3 DNA: TGTGCCAGCAGCTCCGACAGTAACTATGGCTACACCTTC. The rearrangement uses TRBV5-4 and TRBJ1-2; D is possibly TRBD1 (5 bases). The CDR3 loop spans 13 amino acids. CDR1 is SGHNT and CDR2 is YYREEE in the germline V gene (reference sequence). V lost 3 bases and J 1 base, leaving 7 bases between the germline ends. Full variable domain (rest looked up from reference TRBV5-4 and TRBJ1-2): ETGVTQSPTHLIKTRGQQVTLRCSSQSGHNTVSWYQQALGQGPQFIFQYYREEENGRGNFPPRFSGLQFPNYSSELNVNALELDDSALYLCASSSDSNYGYTFGSGTRLTVV.

V usage is TRBV18 and J usage is TRBJ1-1; 7 nucleotides match TRBD1. The germline gives CDR1 KGHSH, CDR2 LQKENI. Unmatched junction bases numbered 13, after V lost 4 bases and J lost 5 bases. The CDR3 has 16 residues. CDR3 bases: TGTGCCAGCTCACACGTCCGGGACAGTATTGGGACTGAAGCTTTCTTT. Translation: CASSHVRDSIGTEAFF.

The CDR3 loop reads CASSYSRAGKTNNSYNEQFF. CDR3 DNA sequence: TGTGCCAGCAGTTACTCTCGAGCGGGCAAAACCAATAACTCCTACAATGAGCAGTTCTTC. The V gene is TRBV6-2 or TRBV6-3, the J gene TRBJ2-1; D is perhaps TRBD2 (6 bases). Trimming removed 0 bases from V and 0 bases from J, with 21 bases in between. CDR1 is MNHEY and CDR2 is SVGEGT in the germline V gene. The CDR3 totals 20 residues.

This rearrangement joins TRBV30 to TRBJ2-7; TRBD2 matches at 9 bases. Per the germline V gene, CDR1 is GTSNPN and CDR2 is SVGIG (reference sequence). The trim removed 0 bases at V and 7 bases at J, leaving 10 bases unmatched. There are 15 residues in the CDR3. CDR3 nucleotide sequence: TGTGCCTGGAGTGTACCGGGACTAGCCCTATTTGAGCAGTACTTC. Translating gives CAWSVPGLALFEQYF.

The rearrangement joins TRBV7-9 to TRBJ2-3, with TRBD2 matching 7 bases. This CDR3 is built from 15 residues. Germline lookup yields CDR1 SEHNR and CDR2 FQNEAQ (reference sequence). The junction had 11 bases not matched to a gene; V was cut back by 6 bases and J by 5 bases. CDR3 nucleotide sequence: TGTGCCAGCAGGTTAACGGCGGGAGCGAGAGATACGCAGTATTTT. Translating it yields CASRLTAGARDTQYF.

A remark on this clone: A read error may produce the germline difference seen at one junction end. The genes are TRBV28 and TRBJ2-7; possibly TRBD1 for D (5 bases). Germline CDR1 and CDR2: MDHEN and SYDVKM. The CDR3 totals 11 residues. CDR3 coding DNA: TGTGGGACGACCTCAGGATACAGGCGAGACTTC. Residues: CGTTSGYRRDF.

The sample holds one count of this clone. The rearrangement joins TRBV28 to TRBJ2-7, with 8 bases aligning to TRBD2. Germline V lookup: CDR1 MDHEN, CDR2 SYDVKM. The trim removed 5 bases at V and 0 bases at J, leaving 6 bases unmatched. This CDR3 is built from 15 residues. The CDR3, as DNA: TGTGCCAGCAGTCCCAGCGGGAGTAGCTCCTACGAGCAGTACTTC. Translating gives CASSPSGSSSYEQYF.

V usage is TRBV10-3 and J usage is TRBJ1-1, with D tentatively TRBD1 (6 bases). V was pared by 2 bases and J by 1 base, with 11 bases between. The V gene's germline CDR1 is ENHRY and CDR2 SYGVKD. The CDR3 is 15 residues long. The CDR3 coding sequence is TGTGCCATCAGTGAGAAACAGGGCCCGAACACTGAAGCTTTCTTT. Translated: CAISEKQGPNTEAFF.

Only one count was recorded for this clone. This rearrangement joins TRBV7-3 to TRBJ2-3, with D perhaps TRBD2 (6 bases). Germline CDR1 reads SGHTA; CDR2 reads FQGTGA. CDR3 length: 15 amino acids. V lost 3 bases to trimming and J lost 0 bases, with 10 bases between them. For the CDR3, the DNA is TGTGCCAGCAGCTTGGAGCGGGTGAGCACAGATACGCAGTATTTT. This encodes CASSLERVSTDTQYF.

In DNA form, the CDR3 reads TGTGCCAGCAGCTTAAATGAGGCAGATACGCAGTATTTT. Amino acids: CASSLNEADTQYF. The gene calls are TRBV7-2 and TRBJ2-3; D is uncertain. Trimming took 2 bases from V and 4 from J, leaving 7 bases between them. CDR1 and CDR2 from the germline V gene are SGHTA and FQGNSA. This CDR3 is built from 13 residues.

The chain is built from TRBV5-8 and TRBJ2-3; TRBD2 agrees at 10 bases. This CDR3 is 18 amino acids long. CDR1 is SGHTS and CDR2 is YDEGEE in the germline V gene. Trimming cost V 2 bases and J 4 bases; bases outside gene matches: 13. The CDR3: CASSFGVVAGGGADTQYF. As DNA, the CDR3 is TGTGCCAGCAGCTTTGGGGTGGTAGCGGGAGGTGGCGCAGATACGCAGTATTTT.

As DNA, the CDR3 is TGTGCCAGCAGTTTGCGGGGGCGACCTGGGGGGTATAGGTACGAGCAGTACTTC. It encodes CASSLRGRPGGYRYEQYF. The chain uses TRBV28 and TRBJ2-7; weak D call: TRBD2 (7 bases). CDR3 length equals 18 residues. CDR1 MDHEN and CDR2 SYDVKM come from the germline V gene. V shed 3 bases and J shed 4 bases, with 25 bases lying between them. Filled out from reference TRBV28 and TRBJ2-7, the complete variable domain reads DVKVTQSSRYLVKRTGEKVFLECVQDMDHENMFWYRQDPGLGLRLIYFSYDVKMKEKGDIPEGYSVSREKKERFSLILESASTNQTSMYLCASSLRGRPGGYRYEQYFGPGTRLTVT.

V gene TRBV11-3 combines with J gene TRBJ2-1; TRBD1 matches 7 bases. The V and J ends lost 1 base and 7 bases, in that order; junction bases with no gene match: 7. CDR1 SGHNT and CDR2 YENEEA come from the germline V gene. The CDR3 extends over 15 amino acids. The CDR3 nucleotides are TGTGCCAGCAGCTTAGGAGGGGGCTCTGTAAATGAGCAGTTCTTC. Translating it yields CASSLGGGSVNEQFF.

The V call is TRBV24-1, the J call TRBJ2-1; 7 bases are a match to TRBD2. Germline assignment: CDR1 KGHDR and CDR2 SFDVKD. The CDR3 runs 15 residues. The V gene end was trimmed by 5 bases and the J gene end by 0 bases; junction bases not matched to a gene: 3. DNA of the CDR3: TGTGCCACCAGTGGTACTAGCGACTCCTACAATGAGCAGTTCTTC. It is translated as CATSGTSDSYNEQFF.

V gene TRBV28 combines with J gene TRBJ2-7; tentatively, D is TRBD2 (5 bases). The CDR3 covers 15 residues. From germline, CDR1 is MDHEN and CDR2 SYDVKM. Trimming left V 4 bases short and J 5 bases short, with 18 bases between. The CDR3 DNA reads as TGTGCCAGCAGTTCCCCCGAGGGTGGGCAGGACGAGCAGTACTTC. Its translation: CASSSPEGGQDEQYF. Complete variable domain (other parts from reference TRBV28 and TRBJ2-7): DVKVTQSSRYLVKRTGEKVFLECVQDMDHENMFWYRQDPGLGLRLIYFSYDVKMKEKGDIPEGYSVSREKKERFSLILESASTNQTSMYLCASSSPEGGQDEQYFGPGTRLTVT.

The DNA of the CDR3 is TGTGCCAGTACCCCCTTAGGACAGCGGCTGGACTCACCCCTCCACTTT. This encodes CASTPLGQRLDSPLHF. This sequence joins TRBV19 and TRBJ1-6; possibly TRBD1 for D (6 bases). Germline V gene lookup returns CDR1 LNHDA and CDR2 SQIVND (reference sequence). The V gene lost 7 bases and the J gene lost 10 bases, with 23 bases spanning the gap. This CDR3 spans 16 amino acids.